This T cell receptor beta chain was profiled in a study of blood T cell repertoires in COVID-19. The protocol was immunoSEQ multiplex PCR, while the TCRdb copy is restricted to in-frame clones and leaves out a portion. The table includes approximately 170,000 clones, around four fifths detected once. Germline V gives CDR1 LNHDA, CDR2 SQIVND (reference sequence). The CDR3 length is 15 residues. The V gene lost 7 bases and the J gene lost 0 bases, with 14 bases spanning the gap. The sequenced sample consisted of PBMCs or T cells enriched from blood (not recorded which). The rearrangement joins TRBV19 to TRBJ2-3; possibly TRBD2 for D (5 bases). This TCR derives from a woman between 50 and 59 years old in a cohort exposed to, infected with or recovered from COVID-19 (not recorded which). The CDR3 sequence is CASKSRGQSTDTQYF. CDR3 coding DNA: TGTGCCAGTAAGAGCCGGGGTCAAAGCACAGATACGCAGTATTTT.